A selection of T cell receptor beta chains follows, all from one sample in a study of shared clonotypes between healthy human individuals. Profiled with immunoSEQ multiplex PCR; TCRdb holds only in-frame clones, not every one. This table has approximately 1.5 million clones, 97% to 99% appearing once. Sequencing was performed on naive CD4+ T cells sorted from blood. The receptors here all came from a man aged 30-40 years in good health. Both conserved end residues are part of each CDR3.

V gene: TRBV19
J gene: TRBJ2-3
CDR3 protein: CASNPTSGRTDTQYF

V gene: TRBV18
J gene: TRBJ1-1
CDR3 protein: CASSTFSGMNTEAFF

V gene: TRBV18
J gene: TRBJ2-1
CDR3 protein: CASSFKTSGIGSEQFF

V gene: TRBV4-1
J gene: TRBJ2-1
CDR3 protein: CASSQGTGRQIYNEQFF

V gene: TRBV29-1
J gene: TRBJ1-2
CDR3 protein: CSVPGQGGIAF

V gene: TRBV5-4
J gene: TRBJ1-5
CDR3 protein: CASSSYNQPQHF

V gene: TRBV6-6
J gene: TRBJ1-2
CDR3 protein: CASSFTNGYTF

V gene: TRBV5-4
J gene: TRBJ2-3
CDR3 protein: CASSQPASGRSTDTQYF

V gene: TRBV4-1
J gene: TRBJ2-3
CDR3 protein: CASSQEDVVGTQYF

V gene: TRBV18
J gene: TRBJ2-2
CDR3 protein: CASSPGLAGVVGELFF

V gene: TRBV6-5
J gene: TRBJ1-5
CDR3 protein: CASSYRQGNQPQHF

V gene: TRBV11-2
J gene: TRBJ2-5
CDR3 protein: CASSLVGFFGRGPQETQYF

V gene: TRBV5-4
J gene: TRBJ2-3
CDR3 protein: CASSLVLADTDTQYF

V gene: TRBV18
J gene: TRBJ2-1
CDR3 protein: CASSPVGDEQFF

V gene: TRBV27
J gene: TRBJ2-4
CDR3 protein: CASSLTGVAGGPVKNIQYF

V gene: TRBV13
J gene: TRBJ2-5
CDR3 protein: CASSPRGLAGVEETQYF

V gene: TRBV7-9
J gene: TRBJ2-1
CDR3 protein: CASSLGALSSYNEQFF

V gene: TRBV5-3
J gene: TRBJ2-2
CDR3 protein: CARSSQGRGRTGELFF

V gene: TRBV7-2
J gene: TRBJ2-1
CDR3 protein: CASSLGSGRGRGNEQFF

V gene: TRBV9
J gene: TRBJ2-7
CDR3 protein: CASSVGNSGSSEQYF

V gene: TRBV9
J gene: TRBJ2-6
CDR3 protein: CASSVRRSGANVLTF

V gene: TRBV19
J gene: TRBJ2-5
CDR3 protein: CASNSNGGATQYF

V gene: TRBV19
J gene: TRBJ2-5
CDR3 protein: CASSKGLATQETQYF

V gene: TRBV5-6
J gene: TRBJ1-3
CDR3 protein: CASSPGSVVSGNTIYF

V gene: TRBV7-2
J gene: TRBJ2-7
CDR3 protein: CASSLRGPSRGEQYF

V gene: TRBV30
J gene: TRBJ1-1
CDR3 protein: CAWKRGAEAFF

V gene: TRBV19
J gene: TRBJ1-5
CDR3 protein: CASSPAARPNQPQHF

V gene: TRBV6-5
J gene: TRBJ2-1
CDR3 protein: CASSYSSLAVQFF

V gene: TRBV9
J gene: TRBJ1-3
CDR3 protein: CASSPGQGLWSGNTIYF

V gene: TRBV18
J gene: TRBJ2-7
CDR3 protein: CASSPPGLPYEQYF

V gene: TRBV7-9
J gene: TRBJ2-2
CDR3 protein: CASSLALAGNTGELFF

V gene: TRBV5-1
J gene: TRBJ1-1
CDR3 protein: CASRDEPSGDTEAFF

V gene: TRBV11-2
J gene: TRBJ2-3
CDR3 protein: CASSLDRAGGSDTQYF

V gene: TRBV5-1
J gene: TRBJ1-2
CDR3 protein: CASSFPTRGENYGYTF

V gene: TRBV5-1
J gene: TRBJ2-7
CDR3 protein: CASSPRLELYEQYF

V gene: TRBV6-6
J gene: TRBJ2-7
CDR3 protein: CASSSGTPYEQYF

V gene: TRBV29-1
J gene: TRBJ1-4
CDR3 protein: CSVATGVGEKLFF

V gene: TRBV29-1
J gene: TRBJ2-7
CDR3 protein: CSVEETGFGSYEQYF

V gene: TRBV11-2
J gene: TRBJ2-7
CDR3 protein: CASSRLTASEQYF

V gene: TRBV4-3
J gene: TRBJ2-1
CDR3 protein: CASSQGLAGGIYEQFF

V gene: TRBV14
J gene: TRBJ2-1
CDR3 protein: CASSRSSYNEQFF

V gene: TRBV18
J gene: TRBJ1-4
CDR3 protein: CASFRAREKLFF